These T cell receptor beta chains were read from a single sample in a study of blood T cells in healthy people across ages. Each CDR3 protein is one row after TCRdb ran MiXCR on the 5' RACE reads. The table has some 780,000 distinct CDR3 sequences, about 61% seen once. Sequencing used blood. The receptors were sampled from a man aged 40-49 years in good health. Each CDR3 is given with its conserved first and last residue. The order of the fields is V gene, J gene, D gene, clone size, CDR3 DNA, CDR3 protein. The D gene is left open where the match is weak. Part of the rows lack a size; the others show once, few, many or a class for expanded clones.

TRBV24-1	TRBJ2-3	NA	once	TGTGCCACCAGTGATTTGCGGGTCGGATTACAGGAGACGCAGTATTTT	CATSDLRVGLQETQYF
TRBV7-3	TRBJ2-5	NA	NA	TGTGCCAGCAGCTTGACCGGGACTTACCAAGAGACCCGGTACTTC	CASSLTGTYQETRYF
TRBV11-3	TRBJ2-3	TRBD1	NA	TGTGCCAGCAGCCCTGACAGGGCCCCTTCAGATACGCAGTATTTT	CASSPDRAPSDTQYF
TRBV4-2	TRBJ2-5	TRBD2	few	TGTGCCAGCAGCTCCCCCCCCAGCGGGGGGCAAGAGACCCAGTACTTC	CASSSPPSGGQETQYF
TRBV20-1	TRBJ1-1	NA	NA	TGCAGTGCGGATCGATCCCCGATGAACACTGAAGCTTTCTTT	CSADRSPMNTEAFF
TRBV15	TRBJ2-7	NA	NA	TGTGCCACCAACGCGGACAACTCCTACGAGCAGTACTTC	CATNADNSYEQYF
TRBV27	TRBJ2-7	TRBD1	few	TGTGCCACCCAGGGACAGGGGTACGAGCAGTACTTC	CATQGQGYEQYF
TRBV2	TRBJ2-1	NA	NA	TGTGCCAGTCGGACCTCGAGAGGATCCTACAATGAGCAGTTCTTC	CASRTSRGSYNEQFF
TRBV2	TRBJ1-2	NA	NA	TGTGCCAGCAGGCTACGCGCGGGGGGCTATGGCTACACCTTC	CASRLRAGGYGYTF
TRBV12-3/TRBV12-4	TRBJ1-5	TRBD1	NA	TGTGCCAGCAGTTTAGGGGACAGCCCATATCAGCCCCAGCATTTT	CASSLGDSPYQPQHF
TRBV6-2/TRBV6-3	TRBJ1-2	NA	NA	TGTGCCAGCAGTCTCCAAGGGAGAGTAGGCTACACCTTC	CASSLQGRVGYTF
TRBV9	TRBJ2-5	NA	NA	TGTGCCAGCATTATCCACGGGACAAGGGATTACGAGCGGTACTTC	CASIIHGTRDYERYF
TRBV10-3	TRBJ2-7	TRBD2	NA	TGTGCCGTCAGTGCGGGGGAGAAGGACGAGCAGTACTTC	CAVSAGEKDEQYF
TRBV20-1	TRBJ2-5	NA	NA	TGCAGTGCTGGGGGCGAGGGAATGGTTGAAGAGACCCAGTACTTC	CSAGGEGMVEETQYF
TRBV11-3	TRBJ2-1	NA	NA	TGTGCCAGCAGCTTCCAGAGACCCCCCTACAATGAGCAGTTCTTC	CASSFQRPPYNEQFF
TRBV11-2	TRBJ2-7	TRBD1	NA	TGTGCCAGCAGCGCAGACCGGGACAGAAATTCCTACGAGCAGTACTTC	CASSADRDRNSYEQYF
TRBV29-1	TRBJ2-7	NA	NA	TGCAGCGTTGAATATGTGGGCAAAAACTACGAGCAGTACTTC	CSVEYVGKNYEQYF
TRBV7-3	TRBJ1-1	TRBD1	NA	TGTGCCAGCAGCTTATTCAGGGACAGCTTGGAAGCTTTCTTT	CASSLFRDSLEAFF
TRBV9	TRBJ2-3	TRBD2	few	TGTGCCAGCAGCGTGGCAGCGGGGGTTGGAGATACGCAGTATTTT	CASSVAAGVGDTQYF
TRBV7-8	TRBJ2-7	NA	NA	TGTGCCAGCAGCCTCCGGGGTAGCGACGAGCAGTACTTC	CASSLRGSDEQYF
TRBV5-1	TRBJ2-5	NA	many	TGCGCCAGCAGCTTGGTAGGACTACAAGAGACCCAGTACTTC	CASSLVGLQETQYF
TRBV4-1	TRBJ2-1	TRBD2	NA	TGCGCCAGCAGCCGAACCGGGACTAGCGGCAATGAGCAGTTCTTC	CASSRTGTSGNEQFF
TRBV12-3/TRBV12-4	TRBJ2-3	NA	NA	TGTGCCAGCAGTTCCAGCAGCGGAGGCACAGATACGCAGTATTTT	CASSSSSGGTDTQYF
TRBV28	TRBJ1-1	NA	NA	TGTGCCAGCAAAGTCGGGGGAGGGGTGAACACTGAAGCTTTCTTT	CASKVGGGVNTEAFF
TRBV27	TRBJ2-1	TRBD1	NA	TGTGCCAGCAGTTTACGGAAGATTCAGGGGGCTGCCTCCTACAATGAGCAGTTCTTC	CASSLRKIQGAASYNEQFF
TRBV24-1	TRBJ2-7	TRBD2	few	TGTGCCACCAGTGATGTAGCGGGGTACGAGCAGTACTTC	CATSDVAGYEQYF
TRBV12-3/TRBV12-4	TRBJ1-4	TRBD1	few	TGTGCCAGCACCTTTGACAGGGTTCTGGCGAACCACACAACTAATGAAAAACTGTTTTTT	CASTFDRVLANHTTNEKLFF
TRBV12-3/TRBV12-4	TRBJ1-4	TRBD1	NA	TGTGCCAGCAGTATACAGGGGCTACTTGAAAAACTGTTTTTT	CASSIQGLLEKLFF
TRBV2	TRBJ1-2	TRBD1	few	TGTGCCAGTCTTGGGACAGCGGTTATTGGCTACACCTTC	CASLGTAVIGYTF
TRBV12-3/TRBV12-4	TRBJ1-6	TRBD1	NA	TGTGCCAGCAGCCCTCAGGGGGGGGTTTCCTATAATTCACCCCTCCACTTT	CASSPQGGVSYNSPLHF
TRBV7-8	TRBJ2-3	NA	NA	TGTGCCAGCAGCTCGGAACCGGGACCCGGCACAGATACGCAGTATTTT	CASSSEPGPGTDTQYF